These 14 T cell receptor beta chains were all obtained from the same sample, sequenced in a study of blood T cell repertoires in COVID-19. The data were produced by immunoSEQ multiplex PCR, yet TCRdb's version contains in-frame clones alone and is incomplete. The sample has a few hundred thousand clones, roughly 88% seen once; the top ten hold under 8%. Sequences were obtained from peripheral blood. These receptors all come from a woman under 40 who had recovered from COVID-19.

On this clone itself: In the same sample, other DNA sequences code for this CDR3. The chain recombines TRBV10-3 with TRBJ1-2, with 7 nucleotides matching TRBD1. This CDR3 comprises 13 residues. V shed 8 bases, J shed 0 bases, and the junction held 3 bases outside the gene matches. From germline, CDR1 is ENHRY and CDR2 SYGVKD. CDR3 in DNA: TGTGCCATCCCGGGACAGACTAACTATGGCTACACCTTC. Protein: CAIPGQTNYGYTF.

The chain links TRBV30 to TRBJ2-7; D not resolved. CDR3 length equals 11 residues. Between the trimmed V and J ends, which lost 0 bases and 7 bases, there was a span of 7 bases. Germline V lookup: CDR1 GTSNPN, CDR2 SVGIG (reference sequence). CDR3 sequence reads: CAWSVNGEQYF. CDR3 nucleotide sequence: TGTGCCTGGAGTGTAAACGGGGAGCAGTACTTC.

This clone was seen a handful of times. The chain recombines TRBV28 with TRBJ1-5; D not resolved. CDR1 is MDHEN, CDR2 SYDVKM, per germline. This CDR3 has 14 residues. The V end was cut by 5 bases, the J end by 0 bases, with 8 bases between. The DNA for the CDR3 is TGTGCCAGCAGTATATCCTATAGCAATCAGCCCCAGCATTTT. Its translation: CASSISYSNQPQHF.

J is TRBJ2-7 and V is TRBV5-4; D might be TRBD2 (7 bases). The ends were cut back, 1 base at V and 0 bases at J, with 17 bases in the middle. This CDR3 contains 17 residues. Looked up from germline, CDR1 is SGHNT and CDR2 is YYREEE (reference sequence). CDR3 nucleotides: TGTGCCAGCAGCTTGTATTTTGGGGGGGCCGCCTCCTACGAGCAGTACTTC. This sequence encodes CASSLYFGGAASYEQYF. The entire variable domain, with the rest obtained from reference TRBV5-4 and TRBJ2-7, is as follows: ETGVTQSPTHLIKTRGQQVTLRCSSQSGHNTVSWYQQALGQGPQFIFQYYREEENGRGNFPPRFSGLQFPNYSSELNVNALELDDSALYLCASSLYFGGAASYEQYFGPGTRLTVT.

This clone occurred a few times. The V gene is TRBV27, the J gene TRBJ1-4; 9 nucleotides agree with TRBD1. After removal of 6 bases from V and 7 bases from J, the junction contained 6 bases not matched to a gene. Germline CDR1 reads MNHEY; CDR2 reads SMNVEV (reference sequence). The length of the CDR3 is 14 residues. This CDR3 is CASRRQGVVEKLFF. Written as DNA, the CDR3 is TGTGCCAGCAGGAGACAGGGGGTCGTTGAAAAACTGTTTTTT.

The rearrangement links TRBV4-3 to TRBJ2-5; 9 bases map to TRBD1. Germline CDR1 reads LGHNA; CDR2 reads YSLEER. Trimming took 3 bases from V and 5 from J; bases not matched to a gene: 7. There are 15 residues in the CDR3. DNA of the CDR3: TGCGCCAGCAGCCACGATACAGGGGGCGCTGAGACCCAGTACTTC. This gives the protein CASSHDTGGAETQYF.

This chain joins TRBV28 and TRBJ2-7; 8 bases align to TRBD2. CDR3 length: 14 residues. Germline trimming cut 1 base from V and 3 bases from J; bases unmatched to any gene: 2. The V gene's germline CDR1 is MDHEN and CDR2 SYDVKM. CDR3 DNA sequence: TGTGCCAGCAGTTTATATGGGACTAGCTACGAGCAGTACTTC. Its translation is CASSLYGTSYEQYF.

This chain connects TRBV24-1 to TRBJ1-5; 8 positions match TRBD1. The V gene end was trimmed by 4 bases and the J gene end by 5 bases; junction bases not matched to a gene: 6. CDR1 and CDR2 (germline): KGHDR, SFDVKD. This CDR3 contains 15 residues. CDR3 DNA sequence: TGTGCCACCAGTGAAACGGGACAGGTTTATCAGCCCCAGCATTTT. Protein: CATSETGQVYQPQHF.

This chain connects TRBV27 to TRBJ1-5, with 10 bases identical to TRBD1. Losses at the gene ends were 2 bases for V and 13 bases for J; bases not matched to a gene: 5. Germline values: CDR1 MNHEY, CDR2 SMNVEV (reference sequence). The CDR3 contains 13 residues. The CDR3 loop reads CASSLGQGVNQHF. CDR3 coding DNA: TGTGCCAGCAGTTTAGGACAGGGGGTAAATCAGCATTTT.

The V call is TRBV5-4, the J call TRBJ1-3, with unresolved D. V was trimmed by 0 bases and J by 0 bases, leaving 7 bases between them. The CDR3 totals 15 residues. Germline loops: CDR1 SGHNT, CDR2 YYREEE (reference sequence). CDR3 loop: CASSLGEGSGNTIYF. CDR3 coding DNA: TGTGCCAGCAGCTTGGGCGAGGGCTCTGGAAACACCATATATTTT. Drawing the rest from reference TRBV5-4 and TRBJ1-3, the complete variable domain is ETGVTQSPTHLIKTRGQQVTLRCSSQSGHNTVSWYQQALGQGPQFIFQYYREEENGRGNFPPRFSGLQFPNYSSELNVNALELDDSALYLCASSLGEGSGNTIYFGEGSWLTVV.

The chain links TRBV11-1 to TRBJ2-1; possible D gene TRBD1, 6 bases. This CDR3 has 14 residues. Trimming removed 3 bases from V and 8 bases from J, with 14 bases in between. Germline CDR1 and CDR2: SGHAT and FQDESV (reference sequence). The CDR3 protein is CASSLTPGADEQFF. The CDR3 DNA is TGTGCCAGCAGCTTGACCCCAGGGGCCGATGAGCAGTTCTTC.

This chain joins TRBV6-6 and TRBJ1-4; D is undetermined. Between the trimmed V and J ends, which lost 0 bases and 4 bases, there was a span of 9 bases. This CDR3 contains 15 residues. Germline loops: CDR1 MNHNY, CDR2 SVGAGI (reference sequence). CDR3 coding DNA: TGTGCCAGCAGTTACTCTCTGGGAGTTAATGAAAAACTGTTTTTT. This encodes CASSYSLGVNEKLFF.

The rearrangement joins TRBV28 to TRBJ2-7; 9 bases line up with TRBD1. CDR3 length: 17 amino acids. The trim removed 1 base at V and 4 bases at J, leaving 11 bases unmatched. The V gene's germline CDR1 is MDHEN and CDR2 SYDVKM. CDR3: CASSLYIGTGRLYEQYF. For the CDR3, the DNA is TGTGCCAGCAGTTTATACATAGGGACAGGGAGACTATACGAGCAGTACTTC. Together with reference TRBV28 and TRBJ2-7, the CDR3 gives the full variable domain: DVKVTQSSRYLVKRTGEKVFLECVQDMDHENMFWYRQDPGLGLRLIYFSYDVKMKEKGDIPEGYSVSREKKERFSLILESASTNQTSMYLCASSLYIGTGRLYEQYFGPGTRLTVT.

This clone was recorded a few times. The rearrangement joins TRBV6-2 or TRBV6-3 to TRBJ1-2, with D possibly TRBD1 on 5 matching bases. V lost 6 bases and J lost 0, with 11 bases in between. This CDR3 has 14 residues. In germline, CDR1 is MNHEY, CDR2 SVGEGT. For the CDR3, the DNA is TGTGCCAGCAGCCCGACAGAAACTAACTATGGCTACACCTTC. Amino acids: CASSPTETNYGYTF.